The present TCR beta chain was sequenced within a study of stem cell transplantation in POMP-related autoinflammatory disease. The CDR3 is 16 amino acids. Germline-derived CDR1 and CDR2 are MGHRA and YSYEKL. V lost 4 bases and J 0 bases, leaving 13 bases between the germline ends. Method: immunoSEQ multiplex PCR; TCRdb's copy keeps in-frame clones and lacks some. The data hold 9,100 or so clones, with about four fifths observed a single time. This TCR was recovered from a human patient with POMP-related autoinflammation and immune dysregulation (PRAID). Some T cells may be supplied by the graft donor. The J gene is TRBJ1-3, the V gene TRBV4-1; D is undetermined. Material: CD4+ T cells from PBMCs, obtained after stem cell transplantation. The CDR3 sequence: CASSRGQANSGNTIYF. CDR3 nucleotide sequence: TGCGCCAGCAGCCGAGGGCAGGCGAACTCTGGAAACACCATATATTTT.